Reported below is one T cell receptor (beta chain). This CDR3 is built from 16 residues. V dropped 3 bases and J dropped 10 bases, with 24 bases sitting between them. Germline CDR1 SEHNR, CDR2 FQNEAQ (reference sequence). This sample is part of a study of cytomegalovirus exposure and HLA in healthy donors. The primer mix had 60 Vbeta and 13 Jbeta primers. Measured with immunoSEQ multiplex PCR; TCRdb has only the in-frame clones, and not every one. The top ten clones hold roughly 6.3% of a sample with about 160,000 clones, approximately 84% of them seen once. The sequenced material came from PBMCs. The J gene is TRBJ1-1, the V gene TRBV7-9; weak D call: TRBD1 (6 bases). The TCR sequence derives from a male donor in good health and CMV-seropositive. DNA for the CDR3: TGTGCCAGCAGCTTTATTCCCCAGCAGGGACATCGACGAGCTTTCTTT. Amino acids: CASSFIPQQGHRRAFF.